One and the same sample provided the 3 T cell receptor beta chains below, sequenced in a study of vaccination and CD4 T cells after COVID-19. CD4+ T cells that had been cultured provided DNA sequenced with the Oncomine TCR Beta short-read assay. From the PCR reads, TCRdb called clonotypes with MiXCR, one entry per CDR3 protein. The table lists more than 13,000 distinct CDR3 sequences, about 50% of them singletons. Treatment noted: roughly 10-day PBMC culture with coronavirus spike peptide pools or control peptides (ViraFEST assay). Which antigens these TCRs recognize remains unknown. Sequences were derived from CD4+ T cells from blood, cultured in vitro, sampled before SARS-CoV-2 vaccination. The receptors were gathered from a human donor who had recovered from COVID-19.

This clonotype was counted a few times. The chain employs TRBV2 and TRBJ2-7; perhaps TRBD2 as D (5 bases). CDR3 length equals 15 residues. Germline values: CDR1 SNHLY, CDR2 FYNNEI. V shed 1 base and J shed 0 bases, with 10 bases lying between them. CDR3 residues: CASSEGLGSSYEQYF. CDR3 sequence (DNA): TGTGCCAGCAGTGAAGGTCTGGGGAGCTCCTACGAGCAGTACTTC.

The chain has TRBV7-3 and TRBJ2-1; 9 nucleotides agree with TRBD2. Trimming at V came to 4 bases and at J to 2 bases, leaving 6 bases not matched to a gene. This CDR3 has 16 residues. Per germline, CDR1 SGHTA and CDR2 FQGTGA. The CDR3 is CASSSIAGEAYNEQFF. The CDR3 nucleotides are TGTGCCAGCAGCTCCATAGCGGGGGAAGCCTACAATGAGCAGTTCTTC.

The sample holds a few counts of this clonotype. This chain connects TRBV27 to TRBJ2-7; 7 bases are shared with TRBD1. The CDR3 is 16 residues long. The trim removed 6 bases at V and 1 base at J, leaving 12 bases unmatched. Germline CDR1 is MNHEY and CDR2 is SMNVEV (reference sequence). The CDR3 DNA reads as TGTGCCAGCAGCTTTTCAGACAGGGCCAGTTCCTACGAGCAGTACTTC. Its protein is CASSFSDRASSYEQYF.